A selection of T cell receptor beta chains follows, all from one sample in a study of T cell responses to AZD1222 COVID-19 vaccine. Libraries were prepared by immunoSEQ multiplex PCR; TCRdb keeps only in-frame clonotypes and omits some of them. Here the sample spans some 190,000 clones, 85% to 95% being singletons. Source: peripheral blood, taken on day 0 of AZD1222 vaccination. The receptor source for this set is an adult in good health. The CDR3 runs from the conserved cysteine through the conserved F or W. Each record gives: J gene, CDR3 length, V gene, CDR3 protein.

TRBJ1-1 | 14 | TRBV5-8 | CASSLTPANTEAFF
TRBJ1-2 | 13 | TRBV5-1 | CASSTPGDYGYTF
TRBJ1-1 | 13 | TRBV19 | CASSMDRVRLAFF
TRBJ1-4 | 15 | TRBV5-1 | CASSYGGQGGEKLFF
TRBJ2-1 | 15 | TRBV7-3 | CASSPRTSGYNEQFF
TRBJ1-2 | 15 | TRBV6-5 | CAISNTGGLNYGYTF
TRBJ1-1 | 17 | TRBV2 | CARNPTAGWGMNTEAFF
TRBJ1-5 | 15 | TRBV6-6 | CASSLSGHTIQPQHF
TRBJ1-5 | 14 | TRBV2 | CASRDRGGNQPQHF
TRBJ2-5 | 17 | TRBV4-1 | CASSQRSGGLYQETQYF
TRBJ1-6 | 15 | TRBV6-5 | CASSYNGQKNSPLHF
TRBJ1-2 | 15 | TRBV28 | CASSPPATAVYGYTF
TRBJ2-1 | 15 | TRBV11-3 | CASSRGESSYNEQFF
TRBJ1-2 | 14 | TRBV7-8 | CASSLAPRAYGYTF
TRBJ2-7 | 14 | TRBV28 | CASSRLDRTYEQYF